These 16 T cell receptor beta chains originate from one sample sequenced in a study of control samples from healthy donors and cancer patients. Profiling relied on immunoSEQ multiplex PCR, and the TCRdb table lists in-frame clones only, not all of them. The table has around 120,000 clones, 80% to 90% seen once. The sample was blood. The receptors come from a man in his 60s in good health.

The rearrangement links TRBV28 to TRBJ1-4; 9 nucleotides align to TRBD1. This CDR3 spans 18 amino acids. Germline V lookup: CDR1 MDHEN, CDR2 SYDVKM. V trimming: 4 bases; J trimming: 7 bases; junction bases outside the gene matches: 16. The CDR3 reads CASSSRDRVRFGGEKLFF. The DNA of the CDR3 is TGTGCCAGCAGTTCCCGGGACAGGGTGAGGTTCGGTGGTGAAAAACTGTTTTTT.

V gene TRBV27 combines with J gene TRBJ2-2, with TRBD2 identical over 10 bases. Germline V CDR1 and CDR2: MNHEY, SMNVEV (reference sequence). The J segment lost 4 bases and the V segment lost 5 bases, leaving 7 bases of the junction unmatched. CDR3 length: 16 residues. The CDR3 bases are TGTGCCAGCAGTAAGAGCGGGGGGGCCGGCACCGGGGAGCTGTTTTTT. Translating gives CASSKSGGAGTGELFF.

This chain connects TRBV28 to TRBJ2-3; D uncertain. Germline assignment: CDR1 MDHEN and CDR2 SYDVKM. The length of the CDR3 is 16 residues. The V end lost 6 bases, the J end lost 6 bases, and 22 bases lay between the germline ends. The CDR3 nucleotides are TGTGCCAGCAGCTGGAGTCCAGTTTGGTTGATTGATACGCAGTATTTT. This translates into CASSWSPVWLIDTQYF.

CDR3 loop: CASSGQSSNQPQHF. CDR3 sequence (DNA): TGTGCCAGTAGTGGACAGAGTAGCAATCAGCCCCAGCATTTT. The chain couples TRBV19 to TRBJ1-5, with D possibly being TRBD1 (6 bases). The CDR3 contains 14 residues. Deletions cut 5 bases from V and 0 bases from J, with 8 bases between. Germline CDR1 and CDR2: LNHDA and SQIVND (reference sequence).

The chain is built from TRBV5-1 and TRBJ2-7; 12 nucleotides match TRBD2. The germline V gene has CDR1 SGHRS and CDR2 YFSETQ. With V trimmed by 4 bases and J by 3 bases, 2 bases remained unmatched. This CDR3 has 14 amino acids. Here the CDR3 DNA reads TGCGCCAGCAGCACTAGCGGGGGGAACTACGAGCAGTACTTC. Protein sequence: CASSTSGGNYEQYF.

A note on this clone: The junction does not match germline at one end; this may be a read error. This rearrangement joins TRBV3-1 (or the pseudogene TRBV3-2) to TRBJ1-2; 10 bases fit TRBD1. The CDR3 is 13 residues long. Looked up from germline, CDR1 is LGHDT and CDR2 is YNNKEL (reference sequence). CDR3 in DNA: TGTGCCAGCAGAGGTCCGGGACAGGGGCCCTTGGGCTTC. Its protein is CASRGPGQGPLGF.

The V call is TRBV18, the J call TRBJ2-7; maybe TRBD1 (6 bases). CDR3 length: 13 amino acids. The germline V gene has CDR1 KGHSH and CDR2 LQKENI. V gave up 4 bases and J gave up 4 bases, with 11 bases separating them. CDR3 DNA: TGTGCCAGCTCACAGGGGGTTTTTTACGAGCAGTACTTC. Residues: CASSQGVFYEQYF.

The CDR3 loop reads CASSQGRGPSGTDTQYF. For the CDR3, the DNA is TGCGCCAGCAGCCAAGGTCGAGGTCCCAGCGGAACAGATACGCAGTATTTT. V gene TRBV4-1 combines with J gene TRBJ2-3; perhaps TRBD2 as D (5 bases). V lost 1 base and J lost 3, with 17 bases in between. Germline CDR1 reads MGHRA; CDR2 reads YSYEKL. The CDR3 length is 17 residues.

V gene TRBV6-5 combines with J gene TRBJ2-5; tentative D call: TRBD1 (6 bases). This CDR3 contains 15 residues. V lost 8 bases and J 0 bases, leaving 16 bases between the germline ends. Germline CDR1 reads MNHEY; CDR2 reads SVGAGI. CDR3 region: CASSLSQGYQETQYF. The CDR3 DNA reads as TGTGCCAGCTCCCTGTCCCAGGGGTACCAAGAGACCCAGTACTTC.

This clone turned up a few times. The chain links TRBV3-1 (or the pseudogene TRBV3-2) to TRBJ2-2, with D perhaps matching TRBD2 (6 bases). Trimming stripped 0 bases from V and 4 bases from J, with 21 bases between. The CDR3 contains 19 residues. Germline values: CDR1 LGHDT, CDR2 YNNKEL (reference sequence). The CDR3 here is CASSQEYILQRAITGELFF. DNA of the CDR3: TGTGCCAGCAGCCAAGAATACATCTTACAGCGGGCGATCACCGGGGAGCTGTTTTTT.

CDR3 sequence: CASSQNPTGISNEQFF. The CDR3 DNA is TGCGCCAGCAGCCAAAACCCGACTGGGATTAGCAATGAGCAGTTCTTC. The V and J genes are TRBV4-1 and TRBJ2-1; no definite D call. Looked up from germline, CDR1 is MGHRA and CDR2 is YSYEKL. This CDR3 is built from 16 residues. Trimming removed 2 bases from V and 6 bases from J, with 17 bases in between.

This clone was seen a few times. The chain links TRBV3-1 (or the pseudogene TRBV3-2) to TRBJ1-2; D remains unclear. The V gene's germline CDR1 is LGHDT and CDR2 YNNKEL (reference sequence). The CDR3 runs 13 residues. The germline V and J ends were trimmed by 1 base and 7 bases, with 10 bases remaining between them. The DNA for the CDR3 is TGTGCCAGCAGCCAAGCGGGGTTTGCTGGCTACACCTTC. This translates into CASSQAGFAGYTF.

This chain joins TRBV7-8 and TRBJ2-7; 13 bases are shared with TRBD2. CDR3 length: 17 amino acids. Per germline, CDR1 SGHVS and CDR2 FQNEAQ. The V gene end was trimmed by 6 bases and the J gene end by 5 bases; junction bases not matched to a gene: 13. CDR3 in amino acids: CASSSTLAGGPDHEQYF. The CDR3 DNA follows: TGTGCCAGCAGTTCGACACTAGCGGGGGGGCCAGACCACGAGCAGTACTTC. Full variable domain (remainder filled in from reference TRBV7-8 and TRBJ2-7): GAGVSQSPRYKVAKRGQDVALRCDPISGHVSLFWYQQALGQGPEFLTYFQNEAQLDKSGLPSDRFFAERPEGSVSTLKIQRTQQEDSAVYLCASSSTLAGGPDHEQYFGPGTRLTVT.

This clone was counted once. The chain combines TRBV7-2 with TRBJ2-3; D remains unclear. Germline V gene sequence: CDR1 SGHTA, CDR2 FQGNSA. The V end was cut by 3 bases, the J end by 1 base, with 8 bases between. This CDR3 has 14 residues. The CDR3 DNA sequence: TGTGCCAGCAGCTTTGGGCTAGGCACAGATACGCAGTATTTT. Translating gives CASSFGLGTDTQYF.

The J gene is TRBJ1-1, the V gene TRBV10-2, with TRBD1 as a possible D gene (5 bases). V shed 3 bases and J shed 0 bases, with 8 bases lying between them. The CDR3 consists of 14 residues. CDR1 WSHSY and CDR2 SAAADI come from the germline V gene. The CDR3 loop is CASSDWGVNTEAFF. CDR3 bases: TGCGCCAGCAGTGATTGGGGCGTGAACACTGAAGCTTTCTTT.

In the case of this clone: Other nucleotide sequences in the sample specify the same CDR3. The chain is built from TRBV7-2 and TRBJ1-5, with 8 bases matching TRBD1. This CDR3 region has 14 residues. V lost 5 bases and J lost 5; bases outside the gene matches: 5. Germline CDR1 and CDR2: SGHTA and FQGNSA. The CDR3 nucleotides read TGTGCCAGCAGCCTCGGACAGGGATATCAGCCCCAGCATTTT. Its translation: CASSLGQGYQPQHF.